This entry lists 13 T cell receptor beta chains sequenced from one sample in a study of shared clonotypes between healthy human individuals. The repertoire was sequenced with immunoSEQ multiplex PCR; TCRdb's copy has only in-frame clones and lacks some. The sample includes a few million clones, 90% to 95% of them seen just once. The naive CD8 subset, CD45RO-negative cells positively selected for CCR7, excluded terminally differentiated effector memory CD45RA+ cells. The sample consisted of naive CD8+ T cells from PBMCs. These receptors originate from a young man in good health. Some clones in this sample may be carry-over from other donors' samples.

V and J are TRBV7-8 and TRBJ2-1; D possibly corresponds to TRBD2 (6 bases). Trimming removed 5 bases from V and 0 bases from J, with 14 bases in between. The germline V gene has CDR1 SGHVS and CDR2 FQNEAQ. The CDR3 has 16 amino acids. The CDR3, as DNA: TGTGCCAGCAGCCTTAGCGGATCCCTCTCCTACAATGAGCAGTTCTTC. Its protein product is CASSLSGSLSYNEQFF.

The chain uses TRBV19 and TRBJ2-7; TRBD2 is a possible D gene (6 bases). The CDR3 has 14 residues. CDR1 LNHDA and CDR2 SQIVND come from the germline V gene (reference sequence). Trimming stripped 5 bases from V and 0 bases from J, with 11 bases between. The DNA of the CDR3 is TGTGCCAGTAGTTCAGGGACTTCCTCCTACGAGCAGTACTTC. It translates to CASSSGTSSYEQYF.

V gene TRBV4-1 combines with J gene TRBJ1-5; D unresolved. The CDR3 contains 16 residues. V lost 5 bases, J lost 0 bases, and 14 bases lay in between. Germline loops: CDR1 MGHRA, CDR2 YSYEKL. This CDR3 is CASSSEPLYSNQPQHF. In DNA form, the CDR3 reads TGCGCCAGCAGCTCTGAGCCGCTGTATAGCAATCAGCCCCAGCATTTT.

The CDR3 loop reads CASRKGTSGSSYNEQFF. CDR3 sequence (DNA): TGTGCCAGCAGAAAAGGGACTAGCGGGAGCTCCTACAATGAGCAGTTCTTC. This chain joins TRBV7-9 and TRBJ2-1, with 14 bases identical to TRBD2. The CDR3 extends over 17 amino acids. CDR1 is SEHNR and CDR2 is FQNEAQ in the germline V gene (reference sequence). The V and J ends lost 6 bases and 0 bases, in that order; junction bases with no gene match: 4.

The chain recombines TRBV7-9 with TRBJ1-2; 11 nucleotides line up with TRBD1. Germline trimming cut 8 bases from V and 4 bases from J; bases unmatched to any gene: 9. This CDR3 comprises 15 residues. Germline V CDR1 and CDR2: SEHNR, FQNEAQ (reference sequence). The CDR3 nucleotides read TGTGCCAGCCGATCGGGACAGGGGGAGTCCTATGGCTACACCTTC. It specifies CASRSGQGESYGYTF.

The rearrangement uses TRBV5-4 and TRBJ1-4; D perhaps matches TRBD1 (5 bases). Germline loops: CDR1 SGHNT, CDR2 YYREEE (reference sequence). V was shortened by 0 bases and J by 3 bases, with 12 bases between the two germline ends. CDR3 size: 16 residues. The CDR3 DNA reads TGTGCCAGCAGCTTGGGAAACCGGGGGGCTAATGAAAAACTGTTTTTT. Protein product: CASSLGNRGANEKLFF.

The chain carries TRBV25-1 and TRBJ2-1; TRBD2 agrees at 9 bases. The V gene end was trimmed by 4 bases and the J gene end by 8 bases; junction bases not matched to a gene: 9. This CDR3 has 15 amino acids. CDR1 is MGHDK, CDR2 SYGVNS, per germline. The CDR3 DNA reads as TGTGCCAGCAGTGTTGCGGGAGGGAGGTGGGATGAGCAGTTCTTC. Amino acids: CASSVAGGRWDEQFF.

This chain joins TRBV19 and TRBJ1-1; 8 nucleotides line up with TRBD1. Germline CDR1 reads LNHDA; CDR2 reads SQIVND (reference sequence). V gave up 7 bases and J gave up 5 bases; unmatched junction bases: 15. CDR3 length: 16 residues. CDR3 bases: TGTGCCAGTAAACGTTGGAGGTCAGGGGGCGATACTGAAGCTTTCTTT. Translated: CASKRWRSGGDTEAFF. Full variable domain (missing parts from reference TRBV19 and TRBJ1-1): DGGITQSPKYLFRKEGQNVTLSCEQNLNHDAMYWYRQDPGQGLRLIYYSQIVNDFQKGDIAEGYSVSREKKESFPLTVTSAQKNPTAFYLCASKRWRSGGDTEAFFGQGTRLTVV.

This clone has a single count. The CDR3 DNA reads TGTGCCAGCAGTTCATGGCAGGGGAGTGAAAAACTGTTTTTT. The encoded protein is CASSSWQGSEKLFF. The rearrangement uses TRBV6-6 and TRBJ1-4; TRBD1 is a possible D gene (6 bases). This CDR3 has 14 amino acids. Germline V CDR1 and CDR2: MNHNY, SVGAGI (reference sequence). V lost 4 bases and J lost 7, with 13 bases in between.

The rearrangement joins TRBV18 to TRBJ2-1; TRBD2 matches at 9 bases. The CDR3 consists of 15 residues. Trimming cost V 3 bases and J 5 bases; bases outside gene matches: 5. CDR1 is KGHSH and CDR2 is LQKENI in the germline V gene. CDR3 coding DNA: TGTGCCAGCTCACCTAGCGGGAGTAGGGACAATGAGCAGTTCTTC. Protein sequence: CASSPSGSRDNEQFF.

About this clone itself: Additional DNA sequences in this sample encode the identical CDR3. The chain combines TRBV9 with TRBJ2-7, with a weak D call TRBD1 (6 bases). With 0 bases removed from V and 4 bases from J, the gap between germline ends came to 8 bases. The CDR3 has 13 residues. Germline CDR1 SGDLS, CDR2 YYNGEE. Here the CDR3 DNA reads TGTGCCAGCAGCGTAGCCCAGGGGTACGAGCAGTACTTC. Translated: CASSVAQGYEQYF.

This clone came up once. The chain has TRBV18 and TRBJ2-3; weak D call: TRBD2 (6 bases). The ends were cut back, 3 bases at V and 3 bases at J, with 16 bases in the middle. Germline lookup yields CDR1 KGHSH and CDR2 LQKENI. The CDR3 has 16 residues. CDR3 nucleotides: TGTGCCAGCTCACCCCGGCCGGGAGCAAAAACAGATACGCAGTATTTT. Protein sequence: CASSPRPGAKTDTQYF.

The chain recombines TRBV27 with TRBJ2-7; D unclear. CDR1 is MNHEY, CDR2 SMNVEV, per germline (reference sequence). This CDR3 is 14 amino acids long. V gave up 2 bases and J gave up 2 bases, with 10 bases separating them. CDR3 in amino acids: CASSLGLEPYEQYF. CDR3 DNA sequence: TGTGCCAGCAGTTTAGGTCTGGAGCCCTACGAGCAGTACTTC.